This record looks at one T cell receptor (beta chain) sequence and its context. This sample was included in a study of blood T cell repertoires in COVID-19. Study details: Nucleic acid was either cDNA or gDNA, and it came from T cells, B-cell-depleted T cells, or PBMCs.

Everyone who took part was roughly 18 to 89 years old, and they came from some 23 US areas. Participants' reported clinical history set cohort assignment. Clones were read by immunoSEQ multiplex PCR, and TCRdb kept only the in-frame ones, dropping some. The data show about 160,000 clones, approximately 86% seen once. This receptor was taken from a man between 60 and 75 years old who had recovered from COVID-19. Input material: PBMCs or T cells enriched from blood (not recorded which).

This chain's CDR3 is CASSPRGLWTDTQYF. The CDR3 bases are TGTGCCAGCAGTCCGCGGGGGCTCTGGACAGATACGCAGTATTTT. J is TRBJ2-3 and V is TRBV6-5, with a weak D call TRBD2 (7 bases). Trimming took off 5 bases at V and 3 bases at J, with 15 bases between the two ends. Germline V gene data show CDR1 as MNHEY and CDR2 as SVGAGI. There are 15 residues in the CDR3.